The entry below describes one T cell receptor (beta chain). Its antigen remains unidentified. Constant-segment-primed 5'RACE gave TCR alpha and TCR beta cDNA libraries with sample barcodes and UMIs. TCRdb re-analysed the 5' RACE reads in MiXCR, keeping a single row per CDR3 protein. Found here are approximately 570,000 distinct CDR3 sequences, approximately 19% of them singletons; the top ten hold about 12%. This sample was included in a study of T-cell memory formation after mild COVID-19. Study background: TCR clusters mostly belonged to single donors.

Findings of the study overall: Second-wave clones that peaked on day 37 lacked confirmed SARS-CoV-2 specificity. Some SARS-CoV-2-responding clones were already detected in memory before infection.

Trimming stripped 0 bases from V and 0 bases from J, with 21 bases between. Per germline, CDR1 MNHEY and CDR2 SVGAGI. The CDR3 is made up of 21 amino acids. The receptor was derived from an adult woman who had mild COVID-19 (a few samples of this study predate the infection). Cell type and time point are not known. The chain employs TRBV6-5 and TRBJ2-6, with D possibly called TRBD1 or TRBD2 (5 bases each). Sequenced: PBMCs or a T cell subset sorted from them (not recorded which). The DNA for the CDR3 is TGTGCCAGCAGTTACTCTGCCGTCGGATGGGACGAAAGCTCTGGGGCCAACGTCCTGACTTTC. Its translation: CASSYSAVGWDESSGANVLTF.